These T cell receptor beta chains were read from a single sample in a study of shared T cell receptors in the human thymus. The assay was immunoSEQ multiplex PCR, and TCRdb's table has in-frame clones only and misses some. The table includes about 610,000 clones, roughly 90% detected once. The same specimen was also included in a second study, on human thymus T cells.

Sequenced: thymocytes. These receptor sequences come from a boy less than two years old with a congenital heart defect. Each CDR3 is given with its conserved first and last residue. The D gene is left open where the match is weak. Only part of the rows carry a size: once, few, many, or a class if the clone is expanded.

d_gene: TRBD2
abundance: .
j_gene: TRBJ2-7
v_gene: TRBV27
CDR3aa: CASTHAPASGLPNEQYF
CDR3nt: TGTGCCAGCACCCATGCCCCGGCTAGCGGCCTTCCTAACGAGCAGTACTTC

d_gene: .
abundance: .
j_gene: TRBJ2-4
v_gene: TRBV30
CDR3aa: CAWTGIGAKNIQYF
CDR3nt: TGTGCCTGGACCGGGATAGGGGCCAAAAACATTCAGTACTTC

d_gene: TRBD1
abundance: .
j_gene: TRBJ2-7
v_gene: TRBV28
CDR3aa: CASSLCGGQGSYEQYF
CDR3nt: TGTGCCAGCAGTTTATGCGGGGGACAGGGTTCCTACGAGCAGTACTTC

d_gene: .
abundance: .
j_gene: TRBJ1-5
v_gene: TRBV28
CDR3aa: CASSPPVARDNQPQHF
CDR3nt: TGTGCCAGCAGTCCTCCCGTAGCCCGGGATAATCAGCCCCAGCATTTT

d_gene: TRBD1
abundance: .
j_gene: TRBJ1-1
v_gene: TRBV29-1
CDR3aa: CSVGPVGTETYWDTEAFF
CDR3nt: TGCAGCGTCGGCCCCGTAGGGACAGAGACATATTGGGACACTGAAGCTTTCTTT

d_gene: TRBD1
abundance: .
j_gene: TRBJ1-2
v_gene: TRBV5-5
CDR3aa: CASSPHRGGTGRSYGYTF
CDR3nt: TGTGCCAGCAGCCCGCACAGGGGAGGCACGGGTAGAAGCTATGGCTACACCTTC

d_gene: .
abundance: .
j_gene: TRBJ1-2
v_gene: TRBV4-2
CDR3aa: CASSPRRLYGYTF
CDR3nt: TGTGCCAGCAGCCCGCGACGACTCTATGGCTACACCTTC

d_gene: TRBD2
abundance: .
j_gene: TRBJ2-3
v_gene: TRBV7-2
CDR3aa: CASSLVPSGRPLPTQYF
CDR3nt: TGTGCCAGCAGCTTAGTGCCAAGCGGGAGGCCCCTCCCCACGCAGTATTTT

d_gene: TRBD1
abundance: once
j_gene: TRBJ2-1
v_gene: TRBV5-1
CDR3aa: CASSLEGTAFGQFF
CDR3nt: TGCGCCAGCAGCTTGGAAGGGACAGCCTTTGGGCAGTTCTTC

d_gene: .
abundance: .
j_gene: TRBJ2-7
v_gene: TRBV11-2
CDR3aa: CASSLPLANKPYEQYF
CDR3nt: TGTGCCAGCAGCTTACCACTAGCCAACAAACCCTACGAGCAGTACTTC

d_gene: TRBD1
abundance: .
j_gene: TRBJ1-6
v_gene: TRBV5-6
CDR3aa: CASSRGTGYGNSPLHF
CDR3nt: TGTGCCAGCAGCAGAGGGACAGGTTATGGGAATTCACCCCTCCACTTT

d_gene: TRBD2
abundance: .
j_gene: TRBJ2-5
v_gene: TRBV19
CDR3aa: CASSGLGWWETQYF
CDR3nt: TGTGCCAGTAGCGGACTAGGGTGGTGGGAGACCCAGTACTTC

d_gene: TRBD2
abundance: .
j_gene: TRBJ2-5
v_gene: TRBV7-9
CDR3aa: CASSSTSGRPSSETQYF
CDR3nt: TGTGCCAGCAGCTCAACTAGCGGGAGGCCCTCTTCCGAGACCCAGTACTTC